Each of the 14 T cell receptor beta chains below was sequenced from the same sample in a study of beta chain features in type 1 diabetes. The study reverse transcribed the entire isolated RNA, so it sequenced expressed TCRB transcripts. Using immunoSEQ multiplex PCR, the repertoire was profiled, and TCRdb retains in-frame clones only, with some absent. Here the sample spans about 140,000 clones, roughly 9.3% being singletons. The source material was central memory CD4+ T cells from blood. The receptors here all came from a woman in her 40s in good health.

This clone was observed a handful of times. The chain couples TRBV28 to TRBJ2-1; 9 bases align to TRBD1. The CDR3 is 14 residues long. V was clipped by 5 bases and J by 9 bases; unmatched bases: 8. CDR1 is MDHEN and CDR2 is SYDVKM in the germline V gene. CDR3 nucleotide sequence: TGTGCCAGCAGTCCGGGACAGGGTGGCGGTGAGCAGTTCTTC. Amino acid sequence: CASSPGQGGGEQFF.

This rearrangement joins TRBV5-8 to TRBJ2-1, with D maybe TRBD2 (5 bases). V lost 2 bases and J lost 7, with 13 bases in between. This CDR3 has 14 amino acids. Germline V CDR1 and CDR2: SGHTS, YDEGEE. The CDR3 region has the DNA TGTGCCAGCAGCTTAGGCTTCCGGAGGAATGAGCAGTTCTTC. Translated: CASSLGFRRNEQFF.

This sequence joins TRBV7-9 and TRBJ1-2, with 8 bases fitting TRBD1. The CDR3 loop spans 18 amino acids. After removal of 2 bases from V and 8 bases from J, the junction contained 19 bases not matched to a gene. CDR1 and CDR2 (germline): SEHNR, FQNEAQ (reference sequence). The CDR3 here is CASSLPARRTGRLGGYTF. The DNA of the CDR3 is TGTGCCAGCAGCTTACCCGCCCGAAGGACAGGGAGATTGGGGGGCTACACCTTC.

This chain links TRBV7-2 with TRBJ2-4, with D tentatively TRBD2 (5 bases). Germline CDR1 is SGHTA and CDR2 is FQGNSA. V was trimmed by 5 bases and J by 0 bases, leaving 20 bases between them. This CDR3 spans 18 amino acids. CDR3 nucleotide sequence: TGTGCCAGCAGCGCGCGGGCCGCGGAAAATATAGCCAAAAACATTCAGTACTTC. It encodes CASSARAAENIAKNIQYF. The whole variable domain, remainder taken from reference TRBV7-2 and TRBJ2-4, is GAGVSQSPSNKVTEKGKDVELRCDPISGHTALYWYRQSLGQGLEFLIYFQGNSAPDKSGLPSDRFSAERTGGSVSTLTIQRTQQEDSAVYLCASSARAAENIAKNIQYFGAGTRLSVL.

The CDR3, as DNA: TGTGCCAGCAGCGACACGACAGGGGTCGCCTATGGCTACACCTTC. Protein product: CASSDTTGVAYGYTF. V gene TRBV5-6 combines with J gene TRBJ1-2, with 8 bases lining up with TRBD1. CDR3 size: 15 residues. Germline V gives CDR1 SGHDT, CDR2 YYEEEE. After removal of 4 bases from V and 4 bases from J, the junction contained 9 bases not matched to a gene.

The J gene is TRBJ2-3, the V gene TRBV5-6, with D possibly being TRBD1 (6 bases). The germline V and J ends were trimmed by 2 bases and 3 bases, with 13 bases remaining between them. This CDR3 region has 15 residues. CDR1 and CDR2 from the germline V gene are SGHDT and YYEEEE. CDR3 in DNA: TGTGCCAGCAGCTTAGTACAGGGACGGACAGATACGCAGTATTTT. It translates to CASSLVQGRTDTQYF.

The chain links TRBV27 to TRBJ1-1; tentatively, D is TRBD1 (6 bases). Germline CDR1 is MNHEY and CDR2 is SMNVEV (reference sequence). The CDR3 is 14 amino acids. Trimming cost V 8 bases and J 10 bases, with 23 bases left between them. This CDR3 reads CASWPSGHGHGAFF. CDR3 in DNA: TGTGCCAGCTGGCCGTCGGGACACGGGCATGGAGCTTTCTTT.

This clone was counted only a few times. V is TRBV25-1 and J is TRBJ2-2; 7 bases are shared with TRBD1. CDR3 size: 14 residues. V was clipped by 6 bases and J by 0 bases; unmatched bases: 1. Germline CDR1 reads MGHDK; CDR2 reads SYGVNS. CDR3 DNA sequence: TGTGCCAGCAGGACAGGGTCGAACACCGGGGAGCTGTTTTTT. It specifies CASRTGSNTGELFF.

This clone appeared once. The chain links TRBV4-1 to TRBJ2-7; 10 positions agree with TRBD1. Unmatched junction bases numbered 4, after V lost 4 bases and J lost 4 bases. Germline lookup yields CDR1 MGHRA and CDR2 YSYEKL. The CDR3 contains 14 residues. CDR3 in DNA: TGCGCCAGCAGCCTCGGACAGGGGGTATACGAGCAGTACTTC. It yields the protein CASSLGQGVYEQYF.

This clone turned up a few times. The chain employs TRBV6-5 and TRBJ1-2; D unresolved. This CDR3 region has 11 residues. The germline V gene encodes CDR1 MNHEY and CDR2 SVGAGI. V was shortened by 6 bases and J by 3 bases, with 5 bases between the two germline ends. CDR3 in amino acids: CASRDYYGYTF. DNA for the CDR3: TGTGCCAGCAGGGACTACTATGGCTACACCTTC.

There are many counts of this clone. V is TRBV14 and J is TRBJ2-5; unclear D gene. The V end lost 4 bases, the J end lost 6 bases, and 9 bases lay between the germline ends. CDR3 length: 12 amino acids. Germline assignment: CDR1 SGHDN and CDR2 FVKESK. The CDR3 DNA sequence: TGTGCCAGCAGCCCCGGTTTACAGACCCAGTACTTC. Amino acids: CASSPGLQTQYF.

This clone has only a few counts. The chain links TRBV7-8 to TRBJ2-6; the D gene is possibly TRBD1 (6 bases). The CDR3 contains 16 residues. V was cut by 3 bases and J by 1 base, with 10 bases left in between. From germline, CDR1 is SGHVS and CDR2 FQNEAQ. CDR3 sequence reads: CASSLIQGSGANVLTF. For the CDR3, the DNA is TGTGCCAGCAGCTTGATCCAGGGGTCTGGGGCCAACGTCCTGACTTTC.

The chain carries TRBV5-4 and TRBJ2-1, with TRBD1 matching 10 bases. V shed 7 bases and J 4 bases; nucleotides not matched to a gene: 2. The CDR3 runs to 13 residues. The germline gives CDR1 SGHNT, CDR2 YYREEE (reference sequence). The CDR3 sequence is CASAGQGYNEQFF. In DNA, the CDR3 is TGTGCCAGCGCGGGACAGGGGTACAATGAGCAGTTCTTC.

This clone came up a few times. The V gene is TRBV19, the J gene TRBJ2-7; 8 bases match TRBD1. CDR1 LNHDA and CDR2 SQIVND come from the germline V gene (reference sequence). The V and J ends lost 5 bases and 5 bases, in that order; junction bases with no gene match: 11. The CDR3 consists of 15 residues. CDR3 in DNA: TGTGCCAGTAGTTCCCCGGACAGGGCCCGCCACGAGCAGTACTTC. Its translation: CASSSPDRARHEQYF.